This entry lists 26 T cell receptor beta chains sequenced from one sample in a study of beta chain features in type 1 diabetes. The entirety of the isolated RNA underwent reverse transcription, so expressed TCRB transcripts were sequenced. Only in-frame clones appear in the TCRdb table, and some are missing; sequencing was by immunoSEQ multiplex PCR. The repertoire holds about 360,000 clones, with roughly 12% as singletons. Sample: naive CD4+ T cells from blood. The receptors were gathered from a man between 18 and 29 years old in good health.

This clone was seen a few times. The rearrangement uses TRBV7-9 and TRBJ1-1, with D uncertain. Germline lookup yields CDR1 SEHNR and CDR2 FQNEAQ (reference sequence). The ends were cut back, 5 bases at V and 1 base at J, with 14 bases in the middle. This CDR3 has 15 amino acids. The CDR3 protein is CASSRRRVGNTEAFF. CDR3 DNA sequence: TGTGCCAGCAGCCGACGGAGAGTGGGGAACACTGAAGCTTTCTTT.

This clone was observed a handful of times. The chain links TRBV7-3 to TRBJ2-5; the match to TRBD2 covers 9 bases. J gave up 5 bases and V 5 bases, and 3 bases lay outside the gene matches. Germline CDR1 is SGHTA and CDR2 is FQGTGA. The CDR3 consists of 13 residues. The chain's CDR3 is CASSRTSEETQYF. CDR3 coding DNA: TGTGCCAGCAGCCGGACTAGCGAGGAGACCCAGTACTTC.

The chain joins TRBV5-1 to TRBJ2-2, with D perhaps matching TRBD2 (5 bases). V lost 2 bases and J 8 bases, leaving 13 bases between the germline ends. Germline V gene lookup returns CDR1 SGHRS and CDR2 YFSETQ. The CDR3 totals 14 residues. The CDR3 DNA reads as TGCGCCAGCAGCTTTGAGGGAATCTCGGGGGAGCTGTTTTTT. It translates to CASSFEGISGELFF.

This clone was recorded a few times. The rearrangement uses TRBV7-9 and TRBJ2-3, with 10 bases lining up with TRBD1. Trimming cost V 5 bases and J 6 bases; bases outside gene matches: 17. This CDR3 has 18 amino acids. CDR1 and CDR2 (germline): SEHNR, FQNEAQ (reference sequence). CDR3 DNA: TGTGCCAGCAGCCCAGAATTTGACAGGGGGCGATTTTCCGATACGCAGTATTTT. Translated: CASSPEFDRGRFSDTQYF.

In its sample, this clone was seen a few times. The CDR3 region has the DNA TGTGCCAGCAGCCCCGAGGTAGGAGATCAGCCCCAGCATTTT. Its translation: CASSPEVGDQPQHF. This chain links TRBV7-9 with TRBJ1-5, with no clear D. The CDR3 is 14 amino acids. The germline CDR1 and CDR2 sequences are SEHNR and FQNEAQ (reference sequence). The V end lost 5 bases, the J end lost 5 bases, and 13 bases lay between the germline ends.

The sample holds a few counts of this clone. V and J are TRBV11-2 and TRBJ1-5, with TRBD1 matching over 8 bases. CDR3 size: 14 residues. Germline-derived CDR1 and CDR2 are SGHAT and FQNNGV. The junction had 3 bases not matched to a gene; V was cut back by 4 bases and J by 4 bases. Here the CDR3 DNA reads TGTGCCAGCAGCTCAAGACAGGGGAATCAGCCCCAGCATTTT. It specifies CASSSRQGNQPQHF.

This rearrangement joins TRBV5-1 to TRBJ2-7, with 8 bases identical to TRBD2. The V gene end was trimmed by 3 bases and the J gene end by 5 bases; junction bases not matched to a gene: 10. The CDR3 covers 15 residues. Per the germline V gene, CDR1 is SGHRS and CDR2 is YFSETQ. Here the CDR3 DNA reads TGCGCCAGCAGCTCTCCGACTAGCGAGGTTGACGAGCAGTACTTC. As protein: CASSSPTSEVDEQYF.

This clone was seen more than once but under ten times. Written as DNA, the CDR3 is TGTGCCTGGGAAGCAGGGGGAGGCACAGATACGCAGTATTTT. Protein product: CAWEAGGGTDTQYF. This chain joins TRBV30 and TRBJ2-3; 7 bases line up with TRBD1. The length of the CDR3 is 14 residues. Looked up from germline, CDR1 is GTSNPN and CDR2 is SVGIG (reference sequence). V shed 5 bases and J 1 base; nucleotides not matched to a gene: 6.

This clone was detected only a few times. The chain joins TRBV29-1 to TRBJ2-3; TRBD2 matches 8 bases. Losses at the gene ends were 5 bases for V and 5 bases for J; bases not matched to a gene: 9. The germline CDR1 and CDR2 sequences are SQVTM and ANQGSEA. This CDR3 spans 14 amino acids. CDR3 bases: TGCAGCGTTATAGAGCGGGAGTGGCGAGATACGCAGTATTTT. It translates to CSVIEREWRDTQYF.

The V gene is TRBV5-1, the J gene TRBJ2-3; D may be TRBD2 (6 bases). CDR3 length: 14 residues. Between the trimmed V and J ends, which lost 0 bases and 5 bases, there was a span of 10 bases. The germline V gene has CDR1 SGHRS and CDR2 YFSETQ. Here the CDR3 DNA reads TGCGCCAGCAGCTTGGCCTCCGGGAGAGATACGCAGTATTTT. This encodes CASSLASGRDTQYF.

V usage is TRBV30 and J usage is TRBJ2-7; TRBD1 agrees at 7 bases. The germline CDR1 and CDR2 sequences are GTSNPN and SVGIG (reference sequence). The V gene end was trimmed by 0 bases and the J gene end by 4 bases; junction bases not matched to a gene: 12. The CDR3 sequence is 16 residues long. The CDR3 DNA is TGTGCCTGGAGTGTCAAGGGCAACAGGGGCGGGTACGAGCAGTACTTC. It yields the protein CAWSVKGNRGGYEQYF.

CDR3 region: CAGQAGGPLEQFF. CDR3 in DNA: TGTGCCGGGCAAGCGGGAGGGCCCCTTGAGCAGTTCTTC. V and J are TRBV30 and TRBJ2-1; 10 bases agree with TRBD2. The CDR3 sequence is 13 residues long. Per the germline V gene, CDR1 is GTSNPN and CDR2 is SVGIG (reference sequence). V lost 8 bases to trimming and J lost 9 bases; unmatched junction nucleotides: 10.

This clone was seen a few times. The chain recombines TRBV28 with TRBJ2-1, with 9 bases that match TRBD2. Trimming took 7 bases from V and 8 from J; bases not matched to a gene: 15. Germline CDR1 MDHEN, CDR2 SYDVKM. The CDR3 length is 16 residues. CDR3 nucleotide sequence: TGTGCCAGCAACTGGGTTCGGGCGGGAGGGCTTGATGAGCAGTTCTTC. It is translated as CASNWVRAGGLDEQFF.

This clone was counted a few times. This rearrangement joins TRBV5-1 to TRBJ2-1; perhaps TRBD1 as D (6 bases). This CDR3 spans 13 amino acids. CDR1 is SGHRS, CDR2 YFSETQ, per germline. Trimming left V 2 bases short and J 14 bases short, with 17 bases between. DNA for the CDR3: TGCGCCAGCAGCTTCGGACAGCACCTATTTAAGTTCTTC. Translation: CASSFGQHLFKFF.

This chain connects TRBV7-9 to TRBJ2-1, with D maybe TRBD1 (6 bases). The CDR3 consists of 18 residues. Trimming removed 1 base at V and 6 bases at J, with 22 bases between. Germline CDR1 SEHNR, CDR2 FQNEAQ (reference sequence). CDR3 nucleotides: TGTGCCAGCAGCTTAGGTAATAGTTGGTGGGGGCAGATCAATGAGCAGTTCTTC. Its protein product is CASSLGNSWWGQINEQFF.

This clone has just one count. This chain links TRBV18 with TRBJ2-4, with D possibly being TRBD2 (5 bases). The CDR3 is 17 amino acids. Trimming stripped 3 bases from V and 7 bases from J, with 22 bases between. The germline CDR1 and CDR2 sequences are KGHSH and LQKENI. CDR3 protein: CASSPKSGVGPPNIQYF. CDR3 coding DNA: TGTGCCAGCTCACCGAAAAGCGGAGTCGGCCCCCCCAACATTCAGTACTTC. The full variable domain, with the rest looked up from reference TRBV18 and TRBJ2-4, is NAGVMQNPRHLVRRRGQEARLRCSPMKGHSHVYWYRQLPEEGLKFMVYLQKENIIDESGMPKERFSAEFPKEGPSILRIQQVVRGDSAAYFCASSPKSGVGPPNIQYFGAGTRLSVL.

This clone showed up just a few times. The chain employs TRBV7-3 and TRBJ2-1; D possibly corresponds to TRBD1 (5 bases). Trimming removed 5 bases from V and 4 bases from J, with 15 bases in between. CDR3 size: 15 residues. Per the germline V gene, CDR1 is SGHTA and CDR2 is FQGTGA. CDR3 DNA sequence: TGTGCCAGCAGCCCCCTGGGTGACAGTTACAATGAGCAGTTCTTC. Translating it yields CASSPLGDSYNEQFF.

This chain uses TRBV28 with TRBJ2-1; TRBD1 matches at 7 bases. J lost 4 bases, V lost 5 bases, and 8 bases had no gene match. This CDR3 contains 15 residues. Germline V gene sequence: CDR1 MDHEN, CDR2 SYDVKM. The CDR3 DNA is TGTGCCAGCAGTCCCTGGACAGGCCTATACAATGAGCAGTTCTTC. Translated: CASSPWTGLYNEQFF.

The J gene is TRBJ1-4, the V gene TRBV29-1, with no clear D. Germline CDR1 and CDR2: SQVTM and ANQGSEA. The ends were cut back, 3 bases at V and 5 bases at J, with 16 bases in the middle. The CDR3 spans 15 residues. The CDR3 bases are TGCAGCGTTGACCCCCCCCAGGATCTCAATGAAAAACTGTTTTTT. This codes for CSVDPPQDLNEKLFF. The full variable domain, completed using reference TRBV29-1 and TRBJ1-4, is SAVISQKPSRDICQRGTSLTIQCQVDSQVTMMFWYRQQPGQSLTLIATANQGSEATYESGFVIDKFPISRPNLTFSTLTVSNMSPEDSSIYLCSVDPPQDLNEKLFFGSGTQLSVL.

This clone has a handful of counts. V is TRBV4-3 and J is TRBJ1-5; possibly TRBD1 for D (6 bases). Germline CDR1 reads LGHNA; CDR2 reads YSLEER. This CDR3 region has 16 residues. Trimming removed 3 bases at V and 9 bases at J, with 21 bases between. CDR3 sequence (DNA): TGCGCCAGCAGCCAGGAACCGGGACACGATCAGGGGCCCCAGCATTTT. Its protein product is CASSQEPGHDQGPQHF.

This clone was observed a handful of times. This chain joins TRBV5-1 and TRBJ2-1; tentatively, D is TRBD1 (6 bases). Trimming stripped 0 bases from V and 9 bases from J, with 16 bases between. The CDR3 extends over 15 amino acids. Germline-derived CDR1 and CDR2 are SGHRS and YFSETQ. The CDR3 DNA sequence: TGCGCCAGCAGCTTGGGGGCGGCAGGGGCTGGTGAGCAGTTCTTC. It yields the protein CASSLGAAGAGEQFF.

This clone has just one count. The chain links TRBV27 to TRBJ2-7, with TRBD2 as a possible D gene (6 bases). Germline V gives CDR1 MNHEY, CDR2 SMNVEV (reference sequence). CDR3 length: 13 amino acids. Trimming stripped 2 bases from V and 3 bases from J, with 8 bases between. The CDR3 DNA follows: TGTGCCAGCAGTTTAGGAGGGATCTACGAGCAGTACTTC. This sequence encodes CASSLGGIYEQYF.

This chain links TRBV18 with TRBJ2-5, with 8 nucleotides matching TRBD2. Germline-derived CDR1 and CDR2 are KGHSH and LQKENI. The CDR3 is 15 amino acids. With V trimmed by 2 bases and J by 2 bases, 4 bases remained unmatched. The CDR3 is CASSPYSGMQETQYF. In nucleotides, the CDR3 is TGTGCCAGCTCACCATATAGCGGGATGCAAGAGACCCAGTACTTC.

DNA for the CDR3: TGTGCCAGCAGTACCACAGGGATCGGGGAGCTGTTTTTT. Translated: CASSTTGIGELFF. The chain has TRBV9 and TRBJ2-2; D might be TRBD1 (6 bases). V was clipped by 5 bases and J by 7 bases, with 12 bases between them. The V gene's germline CDR1 is SGDLS and CDR2 YYNGEE. CDR3 length: 13 amino acids.

This clone was detected only a few times. This sequence joins TRBV5-1 and TRBJ2-1, with 10 bases lining up with TRBD2. J was trimmed by 8 bases and V by 2 bases; bases with no gene match: 7. Germline lookup yields CDR1 SGHRS and CDR2 YFSETQ. The CDR3 runs 15 residues. The chain's CDR3 is CASSFGPSGSYEQFF. CDR3 nucleotides: TGCGCCAGCAGCTTCGGCCCTAGCGGGAGCTATGAGCAGTTCTTC.

The chain links TRBV4-2 to TRBJ2-3, with 7 bases matching TRBD1. This CDR3 spans 14 amino acids. Germline V gene data show CDR1 as LGHNA and CDR2 as YNFKEQ. The V gene end was trimmed by 6 bases and the J gene end by 4 bases; junction bases not matched to a gene: 7. The CDR3 protein is CASRDTGAADTQYF. The CDR3 DNA reads as TGTGCCAGCAGAGATACAGGGGCGGCAGATACGCAGTATTTT.